The next 25 T cell receptor beta chains were all read from a single sample in a study of blood T cell repertoires in COVID-19. Generated by immunoSEQ multiplex PCR, the TCRdb table keeps only in-frame clones and is missing some. The sample lists about 240,000 clones, 92% occurring once. The sequenced material came from peripheral blood. The receptor set was obtained from a man aged 30-40 years with COVID-19, enrolled during active disease.

The V call is TRBV21-1, the J call TRBJ2-3; TRBD2 was called by the table and not checked on the DNA. TRBV21-1 is a documented pseudogene. This CDR3 region has 18 residues. The CDR3 here is CASSKVTLAVFSTDTQYF. CDR3 in DNA: TGTGCCAGCAGCAAAGTTACACTAGCGGTGTTTAGCACAGATACGCAGTATTTT.

This chain joins TRBV10-2 and TRBJ1-1, with TRBD1 matching 8 bases. Germline V gives CDR1 WSHSY, CDR2 SAAADI. The CDR3 runs to 14 residues. V lost 3 bases to trimming and J lost 7 bases; unmatched junction nucleotides: 7. CDR3 sequence (DNA): TGCGCCAGCAGTGAAGATCCAGGGGGCGGTGAAGCTTTCTTT. As protein: CASSEDPGGGEAFF.

The V call is TRBV20-1, the J call TRBJ1-2, with D uncertain. This CDR3 is 11 amino acids long. The germline V gene encodes CDR1 DFQATT and CDR2 SNEGSKA (reference sequence). V was shortened by 3 bases and J by 3 bases, with 5 bases between the two germline ends. Written as DNA, the CDR3 is TGCAGTGCTAGCTCCGACTATGGCTACACCTTC. Protein product: CSASSDYGYTF.

The rearrangement joins TRBV4-1 to TRBJ2-2; TRBD1 is a possible D gene (6 bases). The length of the CDR3 is 18 residues. Trimming cost V 2 bases and J 5 bases, with 21 bases left between them. Per the germline V gene, CDR1 is MGHRA and CDR2 is YSYEKL. Here the CDR3 DNA reads TGCGCCAGCAGCCAAACGGGATCCAGGGGATGGGGGACCGGGGAGCTGTTTTTT. It codes for CASSQTGSRGWGTGELFF.

This clone is a singleton in its sample. In DNA, the CDR3 is TGTGCCAGTAGTATTGCGACCGGGGAGCTGTTTTTT. Translated, it gives CASSIATGELFF. This rearrangement joins TRBV19 to TRBJ2-2; D is unresolved. V dropped 3 bases and J dropped 5 bases, with 4 bases sitting between them. The germline CDR1 and CDR2 sequences are LNHDA and SQIVND (reference sequence). This CDR3 has 12 residues.

The chain uses TRBV19 and TRBJ1-6; D perhaps matches TRBD1 (5 bases). V was trimmed by 6 bases and J by 9 bases, leaving 15 bases between them. This CDR3 has 14 amino acids. In germline, CDR1 is LNHDA, CDR2 SQIVND (reference sequence). This CDR3 is CASRTGTGGSPLHF. The CDR3 DNA sequence: TGTGCCAGTAGAACCGGGACTGGGGGTTCACCCCTCCACTTT. The whole variable domain, remainder taken from reference TRBV19 and TRBJ1-6, is DGGITQSPKYLFRKEGQNVTLSCEQNLNHDAMYWYRQDPGQGLRLIYYSQIVNDFQKGDIAEGYSVSREKKESFPLTVTSAQKNPTAFYLCASRTGTGGSPLHFGNGTRLTVT.

DNA for the CDR3: TGTGCCAGCAGTTTCCGACAGGGCCATCAGCCCCAGCATTTT. It translates to CASSFRQGHQPQHF. The chain joins TRBV6-5 to TRBJ1-5; TRBD1 aligns across 7 bases. CDR3 length: 14 residues. The V segment lost 4 bases and the J segment 5 bases; nucleotides outside the gene matches: 5. Germline assignment: CDR1 MNHEY and CDR2 SVGAGI.

This chain connects TRBV9 to TRBJ2-7; TRBD2 aligns across 12 bases. Trimming took 4 bases from V and 1 from J; bases not matched to a gene: 3. Germline V gives CDR1 SGDLS, CDR2 YYNGEE. This CDR3 spans 15 amino acids. This chain's CDR3 is CASSTSGGYSYEQYF. The DNA of the CDR3 is TGTGCCAGCAGCACTAGCGGGGGGTATTCCTACGAGCAGTACTTC.

The chain combines TRBV24-1 with TRBJ2-2; a possible D gene is TRBD2 (6 bases). The CDR3 length is 13 residues. Germline lookup yields CDR1 KGHDR and CDR2 SFDVKD. The V and J ends lost 10 bases and 5 bases respectively, with 13 bases between them. CDR3: CATSPGTTGELFF. The CDR3 nucleotides read TGTGCCACAAGCCCAGGGACTACCGGGGAGCTGTTTTTT.

The V and J genes are TRBV18 and TRBJ1-5; D remains unclear. This CDR3 is 14 amino acids long. V gave up 3 bases and J gave up 6 bases, with 12 bases separating them. Germline V gene lookup returns CDR1 KGHSH and CDR2 LQKENI. The CDR3: CASSPEGYGQPQHF. DNA of the CDR3: TGTGCCAGCTCACCCGAGGGTTATGGTCAGCCCCAGCATTTT. The entire variable domain, with the rest obtained from reference TRBV18 and TRBJ1-5, is as follows: NAGVMQNPRHLVRRRGQEARLRCSPMKGHSHVYWYRQLPEEGLKFMVYLQKENIIDESGMPKERFSAEFPKEGPSILRIQQVVRGDSAAYFCASSPEGYGQPQHFGDGTRLSIL.

The count of this clone is one. The J gene is TRBJ1-3, the V gene TRBV6-6, with unresolved D. Trimming pared 6 bases from V and 0 bases from J, leaving 15 bases between. Germline V CDR1 and CDR2: MNHNY, SVGAGI (reference sequence). The CDR3 is made up of 16 amino acids. The CDR3: CASSPTAGHSGNTIYF. The CDR3 region has the DNA TGTGCCAGCAGCCCAACGGCAGGTCACTCTGGAAACACCATATATTTT.

As regards this clone: Other DNA sequences from this sample encode an identical CDR3 as well. The genes are TRBV5-4 and TRBJ2-1; a possible D gene is TRBD2 (6 bases). The CDR3 length is 13 residues. Germline V lookup: CDR1 SGHNT, CDR2 YYREEE (reference sequence). V shed 10 bases and J shed 0 bases, with 11 bases lying between them. Here the CDR3 DNA reads TGTGCCTCACGGGGGAGCTCCTACAATGAGCAGTTCTTC. Amino acid sequence: CASRGSSYNEQFF. Full variable domain (remainder filled in from reference TRBV5-4 and TRBJ2-1): ETGVTQSPTHLIKTRGQQVTLRCSSQSGHNTVSWYQQALGQGPQFIFQYYREEENGRGNFPPRFSGLQFPNYSSELNVNALELDDSALYLCASRGSSYNEQFFGPGTRLTVL.

The sample holds a few counts of this clone. The same CDR3 can be traced to other DNA sequences in this sample. The gene calls are TRBV2 and TRBJ2-7; perhaps TRBD1 as D (5 bases). Germline CDR1 and CDR2: SNHLY and FYNNEI. Trimming removed 4 bases at V and 4 bases at J, with 8 bases between. CDR3 length equals 12 residues. CDR3 residues: CASSGQSYEQYF. The CDR3 DNA reads TGTGCCAGCAGTGGACAGTCTTACGAGCAGTACTTC. Using reference TRBV2 and TRBJ2-7 for the parts outside the CDR3, the full variable domain is EPEVTQTPSHQVTQMGQEVILRCVPISNHLYFYWYRQILGQKVEFLVSFYNNEISEKSEIFDDQFSVERPDGSNFTLKIRSTKLEDSAMYFCASSGQSYEQYFGPGTRLTVT.

The chain recombines TRBV3-1 (or the pseudogene TRBV3-2) with TRBJ2-7, with 10 bases identical to TRBD2. The CDR3 runs to 18 residues. Germline lookup yields CDR1 LGHDT and CDR2 YNNKEL (reference sequence). V dropped 3 bases and J dropped 3; count of bases not matched to a gene: 14. The CDR3 loop is CASSHKGGWTSGYYEQYF. The CDR3 DNA follows: TGTGCCAGCAGCCATAAAGGGGGGTGGACTAGCGGTTACTACGAGCAGTACTTC.

Here the CDR3 reads CASSQESRETQYF. The CDR3 bases are TGCGCCAGCAGCCAAGAATCTAGGGAGACCCAGTACTTC. This chain joins TRBV4-1 and TRBJ2-5; D is unclear. CDR1 and CDR2 from the germline V gene are MGHRA and YSYEKL. This CDR3 has 13 residues. V lost 0 bases to trimming and J lost 5 bases, with 7 bases between them.

The rearrangement links TRBV6-5 to TRBJ2-6; no firm D call. CDR1 is MNHEY, CDR2 SVGAGI, per germline. V gave up 5 bases and J gave up 0 bases, with 8 bases separating them. The CDR3 is made up of 15 amino acids. The DNA for the CDR3 is TGTGCCAGCAGTCAAACAAGCTCTGGGGCCAACGTCCTGACTTTC. It yields the protein CASSQTSSGANVLTF.

The chain joins TRBV29-1 to TRBJ1-2, with 9 bases identical to TRBD1. Looked up from germline, CDR1 is SQVTM and CDR2 is ANQGSEA. The CDR3 consists of 12 residues. J lost 6 bases, V lost 6 bases, and 5 bases had no gene match. This chain's CDR3 is CSVKNRGHGYTF. The CDR3 DNA follows: TGCAGCGTGAAAAACAGGGGGCATGGCTACACCTTC.

This sequence joins TRBV2 and TRBJ2-5, with 7 bases that match TRBD2. V was pared by 7 bases and J by 5 bases, with 4 bases of the junction left unmatched. Germline V CDR1 and CDR2: SNHLY, FYNNEI. The CDR3 totals 12 residues. The CDR3 here is CASTGTTETQYF. The CDR3 DNA reads as TGTGCCAGCACCGGGACTACGGAGACCCAGTACTTC. Drawing the rest from reference TRBV2 and TRBJ2-5, the complete variable domain is EPEVTQTPSHQVTQMGQEVILRCVPISNHLYFYWYRQILGQKVEFLVSFYNNEISEKSEIFDDQFSVERPDGSNFTLKIRSTKLEDSAMYFCASTGTTETQYFGPGTRLLVL.

This chain uses TRBV7-9 with TRBJ2-1, with 8 bases that match TRBD1. V shed 5 bases, J shed 8 bases, and the junction held 8 bases outside the gene matches. CDR1 SEHNR and CDR2 FQNEAQ come from the germline V gene (reference sequence). CDR3 length: 14 residues. CDR3 residues: CASSRGQGDDEQFF. CDR3 nucleotides: TGTGCCAGCAGCAGAGGACAGGGTGACGATGAGCAGTTCTTC.

The CDR3 region has the DNA TGCGCCAGCAGCTTGGACTCCTACACAGGGGAAGAGCAGTACTTC. Amino acid sequence: CASSLDSYTGEEQYF. The J gene is TRBJ2-7, the V gene TRBV5-1; 7 positions agree with TRBD1. V shed 0 bases, J shed 7 bases, and the junction held 10 bases outside the gene matches. Germline CDR1 and CDR2: SGHRS and YFSETQ. The CDR3 length is 15 residues.

This clone was observed a single time. In DNA, the CDR3 is TGTGCCAGCAGGGATAGTGACAGGGACCTTAAAAAGCAGTACTTC. Translated: CASRDSDRDLKKQYF. The rearrangement joins TRBV9 to TRBJ2-7, with 7 bases matching TRBD1. V dropped 5 bases and J dropped 8; count of bases not matched to a gene: 16. From germline, CDR1 is SGDLS and CDR2 YYNGEE. CDR3 length: 15 amino acids.

The CDR3 spells CASSVGGGQGDTQYF. In nucleotides, the CDR3 is TGTGCCAGCAGTGTGGGGGGGGGCCAAGGAGATACGCAGTATTTT. The chain joins TRBV2 to TRBJ2-3, with D perhaps TRBD2 (7 bases). Germline V gene lookup returns CDR1 SNHLY and CDR2 FYNNEI. The CDR3 runs to 15 residues. Trimming left V 4 bases short and J 5 bases short, with 16 bases between.

The chain recombines TRBV25-1 with TRBJ2-1, with D perhaps TRBD2 (6 bases). V was trimmed by 5 bases and J by 9 bases, leaving 11 bases between them. Germline loops: CDR1 MGHDK, CDR2 SYGVNS. This CDR3 comprises 12 residues. CDR3: CASSILGSEQFF. DNA for the CDR3: TGTGCCAGCAGTATCCTCGGGAGTGAGCAGTTCTTC.

The chain recombines TRBV6-5 with TRBJ2-2; no clear D. Germline V gene lookup returns CDR1 MNHEY and CDR2 SVGAGI. The V end lost 2 bases, the J end lost 1 base, and 5 bases lay between the germline ends. The CDR3 loop spans 14 amino acids. The CDR3 is CASSYAENTGELFF. In nucleotides, the CDR3 is TGTGCCAGCAGTTACGCAGAGAACACCGGGGAGCTGTTTTTT.

V is TRBV27 and J is TRBJ1-2; the match to TRBD1 covers 10 bases. The germline gives CDR1 MNHEY, CDR2 SMNVEV (reference sequence). This CDR3 comprises 16 residues. J was trimmed by 4 bases and V by 1 base; bases with no gene match: 6. The CDR3 reads CASSLFGDRGGYGYTF. The CDR3, as DNA: TGTGCCAGCAGTTTATTCGGGGACAGGGGTGGCTATGGCTACACCTTC.